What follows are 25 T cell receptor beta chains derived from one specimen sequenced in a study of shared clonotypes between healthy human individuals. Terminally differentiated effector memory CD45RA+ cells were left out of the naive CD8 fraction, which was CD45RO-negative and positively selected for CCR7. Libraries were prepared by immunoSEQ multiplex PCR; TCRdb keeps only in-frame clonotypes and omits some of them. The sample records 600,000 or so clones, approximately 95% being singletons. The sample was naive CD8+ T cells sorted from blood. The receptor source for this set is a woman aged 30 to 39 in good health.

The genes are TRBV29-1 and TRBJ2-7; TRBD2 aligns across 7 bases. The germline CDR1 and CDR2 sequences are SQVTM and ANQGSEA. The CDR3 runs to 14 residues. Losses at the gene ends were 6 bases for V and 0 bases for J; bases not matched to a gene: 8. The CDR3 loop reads CSVSLAAISYEQYF. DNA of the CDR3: TGCAGCGTGAGTCTAGCGGCTATCTCCTACGAGCAGTACTTC.

The CDR3 region has the DNA TGTGCCAGCAGAGGGACGCAGAACACTGAAGCTTTCTTT. Its protein product is CASRGTQNTEAFF. This chain joins TRBV28 and TRBJ1-1, with a weak D call TRBD1 (5 bases). V was trimmed by 6 bases and J by 1 base, leaving 9 bases between them. The CDR3 sequence is 13 residues long. CDR1 and CDR2 from the germline V gene are MDHEN and SYDVKM.

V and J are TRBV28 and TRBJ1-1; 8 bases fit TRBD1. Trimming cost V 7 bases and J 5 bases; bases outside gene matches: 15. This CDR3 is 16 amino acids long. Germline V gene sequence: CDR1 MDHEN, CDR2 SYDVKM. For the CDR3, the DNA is TGTGCCAGCACTCTGCGGACAGGGAGGTTTATGACTGAAGCTTTCTTT. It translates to CASTLRTGRFMTEAFF. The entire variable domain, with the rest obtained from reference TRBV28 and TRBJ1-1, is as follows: DVKVTQSSRYLVKRTGEKVFLECVQDMDHENMFWYRQDPGLGLRLIYFSYDVKMKEKGDIPEGYSVSREKKERFSLILESASTNQTSMYLCASTLRTGRFMTEAFFGQGTRLTVV.

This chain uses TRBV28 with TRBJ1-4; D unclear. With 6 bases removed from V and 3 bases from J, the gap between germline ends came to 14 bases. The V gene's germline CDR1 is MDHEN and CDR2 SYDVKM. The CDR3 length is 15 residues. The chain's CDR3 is CASSQMGGANEKLFF. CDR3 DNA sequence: TGTGCCAGCAGCCAGATGGGAGGCGCTAATGAAAAACTGTTTTTT.

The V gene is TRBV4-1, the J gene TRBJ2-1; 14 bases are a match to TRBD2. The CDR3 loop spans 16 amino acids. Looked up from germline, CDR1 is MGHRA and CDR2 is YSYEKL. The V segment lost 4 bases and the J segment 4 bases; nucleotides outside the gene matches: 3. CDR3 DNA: TGCGCCAGCAGCCGTAGACTAGCGGGAGGGTACAATGAGCAGTTCTTC. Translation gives CASSRRLAGGYNEQFF.

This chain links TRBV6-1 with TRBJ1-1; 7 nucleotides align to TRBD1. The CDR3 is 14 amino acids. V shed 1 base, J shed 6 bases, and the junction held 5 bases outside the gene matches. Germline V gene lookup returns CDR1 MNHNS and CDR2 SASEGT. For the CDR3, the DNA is TGTGCCAGCAGTGAAGATAACAGGGGACCTGAAGCTTTCTTT. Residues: CASSEDNRGPEAFF.

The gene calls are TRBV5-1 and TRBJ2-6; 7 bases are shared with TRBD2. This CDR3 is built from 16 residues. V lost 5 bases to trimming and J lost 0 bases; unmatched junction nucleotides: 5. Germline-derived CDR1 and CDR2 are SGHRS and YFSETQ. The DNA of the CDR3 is TGCGCCAGCAGGAGCGGGGCTCCCTCTGGGGCCAACGTCCTGACTTTC. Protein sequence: CASRSGAPSGANVLTF. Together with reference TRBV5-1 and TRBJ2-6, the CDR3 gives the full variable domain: KAGVTQTPRYLIKTRGQQVTLSCSPISGHRSVSWYQQTPGQGLQFLFEYFSETQRNKGNFPGRFSGRQFSNSRSEMNVSTLELGDSALYLCASRSGAPSGANVLTFGAGSRLTVL.

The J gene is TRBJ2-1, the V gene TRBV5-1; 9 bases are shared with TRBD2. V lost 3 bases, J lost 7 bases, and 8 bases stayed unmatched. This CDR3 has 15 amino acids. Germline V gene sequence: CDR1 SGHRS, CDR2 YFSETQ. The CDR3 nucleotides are TGCGCCAGCAGCTCGGAGCGGGAGGACGGGAATGAGCAGTTCTTC. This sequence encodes CASSSEREDGNEQFF.

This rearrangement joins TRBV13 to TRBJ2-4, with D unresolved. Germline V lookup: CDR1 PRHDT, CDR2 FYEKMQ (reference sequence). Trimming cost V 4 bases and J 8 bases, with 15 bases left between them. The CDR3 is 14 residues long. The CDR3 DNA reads TGTGCCAGCAGCTCACGTCCGGAGATGGACATTCAGTACTTC. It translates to CASSSRPEMDIQYF.

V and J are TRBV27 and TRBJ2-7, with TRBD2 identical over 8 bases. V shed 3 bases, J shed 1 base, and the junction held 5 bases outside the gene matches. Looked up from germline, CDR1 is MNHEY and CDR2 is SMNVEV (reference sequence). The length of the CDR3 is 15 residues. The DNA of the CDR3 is TGTGCCAGCAGTTTCTCCGGGACTAGTTCCTACGAGCAGTACTTC. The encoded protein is CASSFSGTSSYEQYF.

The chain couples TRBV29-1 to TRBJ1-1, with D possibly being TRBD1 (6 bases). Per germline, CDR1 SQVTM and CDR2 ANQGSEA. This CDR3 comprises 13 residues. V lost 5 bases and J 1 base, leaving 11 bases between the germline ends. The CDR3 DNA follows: TGCAGCGTTTATGCGACAGGGAACACTGAAGCTTTCTTT. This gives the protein CSVYATGNTEAFF. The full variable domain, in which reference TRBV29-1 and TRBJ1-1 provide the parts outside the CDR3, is SAVISQKPSRDICQRGTSLTIQCQVDSQVTMMFWYRQQPGQSLTLIATANQGSEATYESGFVIDKFPISRPNLTFSTLTVSNMSPEDSSIYLCSVYATGNTEAFFGQGTRLTVV.

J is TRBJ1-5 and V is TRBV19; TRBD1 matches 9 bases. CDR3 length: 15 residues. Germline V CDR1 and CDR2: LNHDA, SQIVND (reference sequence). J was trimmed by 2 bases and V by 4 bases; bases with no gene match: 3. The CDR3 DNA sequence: TGTGCCAGTAGTAGGACAGGGGACGGCAATCAGCCCCAGCATTTT. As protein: CASSRTGDGNQPQHF.

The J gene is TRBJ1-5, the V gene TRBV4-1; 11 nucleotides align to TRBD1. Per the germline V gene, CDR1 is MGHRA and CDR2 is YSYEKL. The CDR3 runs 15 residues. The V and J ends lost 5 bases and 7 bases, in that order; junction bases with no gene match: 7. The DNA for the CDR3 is TGCGCCAGCAGCGGGGGACAGGGGGTAGGGCAGCCCCAGCATTTT. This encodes CASSGGQGVGQPQHF.

The CDR3: CASSEKSGYEQYF. The CDR3 bases are TGTGCCAGCAGCGAGAAATCGGGGTACGAGCAGTACTTC. The chain uses TRBV2 and TRBJ2-7, with D perhaps TRBD2 (5 bases). Germline loops: CDR1 SNHLY, CDR2 FYNNEI. CDR3 length: 13 residues. Trimming took 6 bases from V and 4 from J, leaving 13 bases between them.

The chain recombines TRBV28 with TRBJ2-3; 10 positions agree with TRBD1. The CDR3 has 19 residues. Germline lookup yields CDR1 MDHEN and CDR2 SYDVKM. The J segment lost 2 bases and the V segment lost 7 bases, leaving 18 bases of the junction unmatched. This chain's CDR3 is CASTLLGQGIRPDTDTQYF. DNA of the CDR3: TGTGCCAGCACTTTGCTGGGACAGGGGATAAGGCCGGACACAGATACGCAGTATTTT.

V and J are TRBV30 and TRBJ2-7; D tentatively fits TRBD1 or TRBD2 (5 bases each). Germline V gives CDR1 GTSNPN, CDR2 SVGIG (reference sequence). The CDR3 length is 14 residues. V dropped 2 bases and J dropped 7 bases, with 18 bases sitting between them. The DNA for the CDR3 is TGTGCCTGGAGTTTGTCCGGGCCCTGGGGGGAGCAGTACTTC. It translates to CAWSLSGPWGEQYF.

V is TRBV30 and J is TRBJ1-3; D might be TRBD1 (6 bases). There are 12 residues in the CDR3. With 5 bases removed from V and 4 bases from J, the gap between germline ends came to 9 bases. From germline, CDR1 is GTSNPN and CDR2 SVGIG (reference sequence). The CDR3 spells CAWGQNGNTIYF. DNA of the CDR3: TGTGCCTGGGGACAGAACGGAAACACCATATATTTT.

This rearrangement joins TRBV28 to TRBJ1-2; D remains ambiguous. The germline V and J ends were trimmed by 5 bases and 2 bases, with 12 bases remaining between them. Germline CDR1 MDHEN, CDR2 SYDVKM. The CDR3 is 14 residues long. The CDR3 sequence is CASSPPGRNYGYTF. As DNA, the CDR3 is TGTGCCAGCAGTCCTCCCGGGAGGAACTATGGCTACACCTTC.

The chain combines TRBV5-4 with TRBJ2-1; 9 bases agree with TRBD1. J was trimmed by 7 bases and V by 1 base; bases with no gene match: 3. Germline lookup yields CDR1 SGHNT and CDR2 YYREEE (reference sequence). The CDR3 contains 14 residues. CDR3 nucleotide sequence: TGTGCCAGCAGCTTGACAGGGGGCGTAAATGAGCAGTTCTTC. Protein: CASSLTGGVNEQFF.

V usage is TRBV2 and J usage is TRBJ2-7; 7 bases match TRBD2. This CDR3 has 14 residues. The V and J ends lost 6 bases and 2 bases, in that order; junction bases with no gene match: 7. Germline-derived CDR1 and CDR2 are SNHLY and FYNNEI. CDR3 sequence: CASRAGRITYEQYF. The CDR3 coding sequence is TGTGCCAGCAGAGCGGGACGTATTACCTACGAGCAGTACTTC.

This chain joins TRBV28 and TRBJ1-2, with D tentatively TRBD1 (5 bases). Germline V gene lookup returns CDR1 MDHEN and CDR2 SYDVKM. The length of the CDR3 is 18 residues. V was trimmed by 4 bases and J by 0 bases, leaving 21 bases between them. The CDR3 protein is CASSWGDYETSANYGYTF. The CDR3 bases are TGTGCCAGCAGTTGGGGGGATTACGAGACGAGTGCTAACTATGGCTACACCTTC.

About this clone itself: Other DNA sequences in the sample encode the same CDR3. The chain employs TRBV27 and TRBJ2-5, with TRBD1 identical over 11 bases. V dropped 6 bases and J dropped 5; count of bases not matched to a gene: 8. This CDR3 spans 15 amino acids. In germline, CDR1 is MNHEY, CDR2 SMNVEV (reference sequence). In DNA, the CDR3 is TGTGCCAGCAGCCCCGGGACAGGGGGTAGGGAGACCCAGTACTTC. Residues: CASSPGTGGRETQYF.

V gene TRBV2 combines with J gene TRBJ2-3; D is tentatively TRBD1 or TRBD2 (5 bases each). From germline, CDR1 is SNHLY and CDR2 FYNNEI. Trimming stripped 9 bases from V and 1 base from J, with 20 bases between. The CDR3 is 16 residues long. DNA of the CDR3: TGTGCCAGGAGGGGTAGTGGTGAGGCGGGCACAGATACGCAGTATTTT. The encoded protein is CARRGSGEAGTDTQYF.

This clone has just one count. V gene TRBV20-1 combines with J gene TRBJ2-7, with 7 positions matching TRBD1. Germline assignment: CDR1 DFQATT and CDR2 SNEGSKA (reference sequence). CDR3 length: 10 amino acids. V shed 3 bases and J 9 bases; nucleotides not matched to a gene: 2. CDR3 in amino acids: CSASQGVQYF. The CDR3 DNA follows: TGCAGTGCTAGTCAGGGGGTGCAGTACTTC.

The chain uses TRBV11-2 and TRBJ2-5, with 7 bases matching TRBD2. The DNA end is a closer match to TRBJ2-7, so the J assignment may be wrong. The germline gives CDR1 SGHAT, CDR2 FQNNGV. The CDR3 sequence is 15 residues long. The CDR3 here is CASRRGSGTSYEQYF. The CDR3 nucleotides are TGTGCCAGCCGAAGAGGGAGCGGGACCTCCTACGAGCAGTACTTC.